The clone carrying this T cell receptor (beta chain) was counted a few times. The data stem from a study of shared T cell receptors in the human thymus. CDR1 LNHDA and CDR2 SQIVND come from the germline V gene (reference sequence). The CDR3 extends over 16 amino acids. Trimming pared 10 bases from V and 4 bases from J, leaving 25 bases between. Some clones are missing from TCRdb's copy, which holds only in-frame ones; the method was immunoSEQ multiplex PCR. Among 540,000 or so clones listed, around 82% were seen once. These data were also reused for a study on human thymus T cells.

The clonotype was recovered from a boy younger than two with a congenital heart defect. The rearrangement uses TRBV19 and TRBJ2-5, with D tentatively TRBD2 (6 bases). Sequencing was performed on thymocytes. CDR3 nucleotides: TGTGCCACCCGGAGGGTTGGCGGGATGAAGCCAGAGACCCAGTACTTC. Protein: CATRRVGGMKPETQYF.